The rows below give T cell receptor beta chains drawn from one sample of a study of blood T cells in healthy people across ages. MiXCR, run by TCRdb on the 5' RACE reads, gives a single entry per CDR3 protein. The sample has about 1.4 million distinct CDR3 sequences; approximately 60% are singletons. The sequencing input was blood. The origin of the receptors is a man aged 18-30 years in good health. CDR3s include the opening cysteine and the closing phenylalanine or tryptophan. The order of the fields is V gene, clone size, J gene, D gene, CDR3 DNA, CDR3 protein. D genes are given only for firm matches. Clone size is shown for a subset of rows, as once, few, many or a class of expanded clone.

TRBV12-3/TRBV12-4,-,TRBJ2-7,-,TGTGCCAGCAGTTTAAGTTCTACAGGATACGAGCAGTACTTC,CASSLSSTGYEQYF
TRBV14,-,TRBJ2-1,-,TGTGCCAGCAGCCAAGATGATAGAGTCGGTGAGCAGTTCTTC,CASSQDDRVGEQFF
TRBV15,-,TRBJ1-4,-,TGTGCCACCAGCACGATCCCGGGGGCGGTTCGAACTAATGAAAAACTGTTTTTT,CATSTIPGAVRTNEKLFF
TRBV12-3/TRBV12-4,-,TRBJ2-4,-,TGTGCCAGCAGTCGGCCCAGAACCGAAAACATTCAGTACTTC,CASSRPRTENIQYF
TRBV10-3,-,TRBJ1-4,TRBD1,TGTGCCATCAGTGGACAGGGGACAGGCGGAAAACTGTTTTTT,CAISGQGTGGKLFF
TRBV30,-,TRBJ1-2,TRBD1,TGTGGCTGCCACAGGGGACAAAACTATGGCTACACCTTC,CGCHRGQNYGYTF
TRBV5-1,-,TRBJ2-5,TRBD1,TGCGCCAGCGTCACCCGGGACAGACTCCAAGAGACCCAGTACTTC,CASVTRDRLQETQYF
TRBV9,-,TRBJ2-2,-,TGTGCCAGCAGCGTAGGGGGCGGGGTTAACACCGGGGAGCTGTTTTTT,CASSVGGGVNTGELFF
TRBV6-2/TRBV6-3,few,TRBJ2-7,TRBD2,TGTGCCAGCGAAATAGCGGGAGGTTCTCTCCGCGAGCAGTACTTC,CASEIAGGSLREQYF
TRBV4-2,-,TRBJ2-1,TRBD1,TGTGCCAGCAGCCAAGATATGGGACAGACCCTTCCTTCCTACAATGAGCAGTTCTTC,CASSQDMGQTLPSYNEQFF
TRBV5-1,-,TRBJ2-2,-,TGCGCCAGCAGCCCCGAAGGCTATAGGTTAAGTAGGACCGGGGAGCTGTTTTTT,CASSPEGYRLSRTGELFF
TRBV29-1,-,TRBJ1-2,-,TGCAGCGTTGACAGTGGGTTCTGTGGCTACACCTTC,CSVDSGFCGYTF
TRBV5-1,-,TRBJ2-7,-,TGCGCCAGCAGCTTGGCCCAGGGGTACTCCTACAATGAGCAGTACTTC,CASSLAQGYSYNEQYF
TRBV4-1,-,TRBJ2-5,TRBD2,TGCGCCAGCAGCCCTAGCGGGACAGTAAAAGAGACCCAGTACTTC,CASSPSGTVKETQYF
TRBV3-1,few,TRBJ2-1,-,TGTGCCAGCAGCTTTCGAGCGTCCAATGAGCAGTTCTTC,CASSFRASNEQFF
TRBV28,-,TRBJ2-7,TRBD2,TGTGCCAGCAGTTTAGCACTAGCGGGGGGTGTAGACGAGCAGTACTTC,CASSLALAGGVDEQYF
TRBV5-5,-,TRBJ1-3,-,TGTGCCAGCAGCTTAGTCGGAAACTCTGGAAACACCATATATTTT,CASSLVGNSGNTIYF
TRBV25-1,-,TRBJ2-7,TRBD2,TGTGCCAGCAGTGTCATAGCGGGAGTGGGGGAGCAGTACTTC,CASSVIAGVGEQYF
TRBV11-2,-,TRBJ2-2,-,TGTGCCAGCAGCTTTTTCGGTGTCCAGTTCGCGACCGGGGAGCTGTTTTTT,CASSFFGVQFATGELFF
TRBV5-6,-,TRBJ1-2,-,TGTGCCAGCAGCTTGGGGCACTCCAATGGCTACACCTTC,CASSLGHSNGYTF
TRBV12-3/TRBV12-4,-,TRBJ2-1,-,TGTGCCAGCAGTTCAGGTCCTGGAGGGGATAGTTTGGGGAATGAGCAGTTCTTC,CASSSGPGGDSLGNEQFF
TRBV11-1,-,TRBJ2-1,-,TGTGCCAGCAGCGTAGTAGGCAGCAATGAGCAGTTCTTC,CASSVVGSNEQFF